Following are 25 T cell receptor beta chains from one sample sequenced in a study of cytomegalovirus exposure and HLA in healthy donors. 13 Jbeta primers and 60 Vbeta primers were used for the PCR. The table came from immunoSEQ multiplex PCR; TCRdb's copy has only in-frame clones and leaves some out. This sample has more than 150,000 clones, with approximately 85% found just once. Source material: PBMCs. The source of these receptors is a man aged 18 to 30 in good health and CMV-seropositive.

The rearrangement uses TRBV5-1 and TRBJ2-7; TRBD1 might be the D (5 bases). The germline V gene has CDR1 SGHRS and CDR2 YFSETQ. V was clipped by 4 bases and J by 4 bases, with 12 bases between them. The CDR3 runs to 13 residues. In nucleotides, the CDR3 is TGCGCCAGCAGCAGGGGTGGCCCTTACGAGCAGTACTTC. Translation: CASSRGGPYEQYF.

The sample holds a few counts of this clone. The chain has TRBV5-6 and TRBJ1-4, with unresolved D. Trimming removed 4 bases at V and 4 bases at J, with 11 bases between. The CDR3 extends over 14 amino acids. Germline CDR1 is SGHDT and CDR2 is YYEEEE. The CDR3: CASSAMRGNEKLFF. The CDR3 bases are TGTGCCAGCAGCGCCATGCGGGGTAATGAAAAACTGTTTTTT.

The sample holds a few counts of this clone. V gene TRBV6-1 combines with J gene TRBJ1-6, with unresolved D. Trimming stripped 6 bases from V and 7 bases from J, with 13 bases between. Germline V CDR1 and CDR2: MNHNS, SASEGT. CDR3 length: 14 residues. The DNA for the CDR3 is TGTGCCAGCAGAGAGGGAGACCCCAATTCACCCCTCCACTTT. Translated, it gives CASREGDPNSPLHF.

V is TRBV14 and J is TRBJ2-5; TRBD1 aligns across 7 bases. The CDR3 is 14 residues long. V was clipped by 5 bases and J by 1 base; unmatched bases: 4. Germline V lookup: CDR1 SGHDN, CDR2 FVKESK. CDR3 loop: CASSDRAGQETQYF. Here the CDR3 DNA reads TGTGCCAGCAGCGACAGGGCAGGCCAAGAGACCCAGTACTTC.

The V and J genes are TRBV4-1 and TRBJ1-3; D is undetermined. The germline V gene has CDR1 MGHRA and CDR2 YSYEKL. The CDR3 spans 16 residues. Trimming shortened V by 0 bases and J by 2 bases, and 11 bases separated the two germline ends. The CDR3 reads CASSQDHQLTGNTIYF. The CDR3 DNA reads TGCGCCAGCAGCCAAGACCATCAGTTAACTGGAAACACCATATATTTT.

A remark on this clone: The identical CDR3 is also encoded by other nucleotide sequences in the sample. The chain combines TRBV28 with TRBJ1-1; a weak D match, TRBD1 (5 bases). V was clipped by 6 bases and J by 5 bases, with 16 bases between them. Germline V gene data show CDR1 as MDHEN and CDR2 as SYDVKM. This CDR3 spans 14 amino acids. Here the CDR3 reads CASSLLTDRTEAFF. CDR3 DNA sequence: TGTGCCAGCAGCCTTTTGACAGACCGGACTGAAGCTTTCTTT.

This clone was counted only a few times. The rearrangement links TRBV19 to TRBJ1-6, with a weak D call TRBD1 (5 bases). Per the germline V gene, CDR1 is LNHDA and CDR2 is SQIVND (reference sequence). V was shortened by 3 bases and J by 7 bases, with 13 bases between the two germline ends. This CDR3 has 15 amino acids. The CDR3 nucleotides are TGTGCCAGTAGTATTCAGTCAGGGAACAATTCACCCCTCCACTTT. Residues: CASSIQSGNNSPLHF. The variable domain in full, with the rest retrieved from reference TRBV19 and TRBJ1-6, is DGGITQSPKYLFRKEGQNVTLSCEQNLNHDAMYWYRQDPGQGLRLIYYSQIVNDFQKGDIAEGYSVSREKKESFPLTVTSAQKNPTAFYLCASSIQSGNNSPLHFGNGTRLTVT.

The CDR3 sequence is CASSQGSGGPVYGYTF. The DNA of the CDR3 is TGTGCCAGCAGCCAAGGGTCAGGGGGTCCTGTTTATGGCTACACCTTC. This rearrangement joins TRBV14 to TRBJ1-2; TRBD1 matches at 7 bases. With 1 base clipped from V and 5 bases from J, the junction kept 10 bases outside the gene matches. The CDR3 runs 16 residues. The germline V gene has CDR1 SGHDN and CDR2 FVKESK.

The genes are TRBV19 and TRBJ2-5; TRBD2 is a possible D gene (7 bases). The germline CDR1 and CDR2 sequences are LNHDA and SQIVND (reference sequence). The ends were cut back, 5 bases at V and 0 bases at J, with 10 bases in the middle. This CDR3 has 14 amino acids. CDR3 nucleotide sequence: TGTGCCAGTAGTGGGGGGGGGCACCAAGAGACCCAGTACTTC. This sequence encodes CASSGGGHQETQYF.

This clone was observed a few times. This rearrangement joins TRBV18 to TRBJ1-4, with D hard to call. Trimming cost V 2 bases and J 3 bases, with 10 bases left between them. This CDR3 is built from 15 residues. Germline CDR1 is KGHSH and CDR2 is LQKENI. CDR3 loop: CASSPKEPPNEKLFF. The CDR3 coding sequence is TGTGCCAGCTCACCAAAGGAGCCCCCTAATGAAAAACTGTTTTTT.

This CDR3 reads CASSAGRGLVTQYF. In nucleotides, the CDR3 is TGTGCCAGCAGCGCAGGGCGGGGGCTGGTGACCCAGTACTTC. The chain links TRBV7-2 to TRBJ2-5; D may be TRBD2 (7 bases). CDR1 is SGHTA, CDR2 FQGNSA, per germline. The V end was cut by 5 bases, the J end by 7 bases, with 17 bases between. The CDR3 spans 14 residues.

The V gene is TRBV4-3, the J gene TRBJ2-7; 8 bases are a match to TRBD1. With V trimmed by 4 bases and J by 0 bases, 11 bases remained unmatched. This CDR3 comprises 17 residues. From germline, CDR1 is LGHNA and CDR2 YSLEER. As DNA, the CDR3 is TGCGCCAGCAGCCCTACCCTCAGGGGGCGACCCTCCTACGAGCAGTACTTC. Protein sequence: CASSPTLRGRPSYEQYF.

J is TRBJ1-2 and V is TRBV5-1; 7 bases are a match to TRBD1. This CDR3 is built from 18 residues. Germline V gene sequence: CDR1 SGHRS, CDR2 YFSETQ. The V segment lost 4 bases and the J segment 4 bases; nucleotides outside the gene matches: 19. Written as DNA, the CDR3 is TGCGCCAGCAGCCGTGATAATAGACAGGGAATGTATACCTATGGCTACACCTTC. It translates to CASSRDNRQGMYTYGYTF.

For this clone: Since a far larger clone is one base different, this is likely a read error. Other DNA sequences of this sample code for an identical CDR3. The chain combines TRBV11-2 with TRBJ1-1; D not resolved. This CDR3 has 13 residues. V lost 5 bases and J lost 1, with 8 bases in between. Germline V CDR1 and CDR2: SGHAT, FQNNGV. The CDR3 region has the DNA TGTGCCAGCAGCCCCCAGCGGAACACTGAAGCTTTCTTT. Its translation is CASSPQRNTEAFF.

The chain uses TRBV2 and TRBJ2-1, with TRBD1 matching 7 bases. CDR1 is SNHLY, CDR2 FYNNEI, per germline. V was clipped by 6 bases and J by 5 bases; unmatched bases: 4. CDR3 length: 13 amino acids. CDR3 sequence reads: CASRSGGNNEQFF. As DNA, the CDR3 is TGTGCCAGCAGGTCAGGGGGTAACAATGAGCAGTTCTTC.

The count of this clone is one. This chain's CDR3 is CASSTQSGGAGELFF. CDR3 nucleotides: TGTGCCAGCAGCACCCAAAGCGGGGGGGCCGGGGAGCTGTTTTTT. The rearrangement joins TRBV9 to TRBJ2-2; TRBD2 matches at 10 bases. The V and J ends lost 4 bases and 6 bases, in that order; junction bases with no gene match: 6. The germline CDR1 and CDR2 sequences are SGDLS and YYNGEE. The CDR3 loop spans 15 amino acids.

V is TRBV5-1 and J is TRBJ2-5; 8 nucleotides line up with TRBD2. V shed 0 bases and J 0 bases; nucleotides not matched to a gene: 10. Germline CDR1 is SGHRS and CDR2 is YFSETQ. The CDR3 totals 18 residues. Here the CDR3 DNA reads TGCGCCAGCAGCTTGGGAGCAAGCGGGGGCCCGTACCAAGAGACCCAGTACTTC. It yields the protein CASSLGASGGPYQETQYF.

The CDR3 region has the DNA TGTGCCAGCAGCTTGATACCGGGACAGGGGGAGTACAATGAGCAGTTCTTC. Its translation: CASSLIPGQGEYNEQFF. The V and J genes are TRBV7-9 and TRBJ2-1; 11 bases fit TRBD1. The CDR3 runs to 17 residues. Trimming removed 3 bases from V and 4 bases from J; junction bases left unmatched: 8. Germline lookup yields CDR1 SEHNR and CDR2 FQNEAQ (reference sequence).

This chain uses TRBV2 with TRBJ2-2; 13 nucleotides match TRBD2. Per germline, CDR1 SNHLY and CDR2 FYNNEI. V lost 6 bases, J lost 6 bases, and 7 bases stayed unmatched. The CDR3 runs 16 residues. The CDR3 DNA reads as TGTGCCAGCAGGGCGGGACTAGCGGGGAAAGCCGGGGAGCTGTTTTTT. Translating gives CASRAGLAGKAGELFF.

The chain combines TRBV7-9 with TRBJ1-6; tentatively, D is TRBD1 (6 bases). The V end lost 2 bases, the J end lost 5 bases, and 10 bases lay between the germline ends. Germline assignment: CDR1 SEHNR and CDR2 FQNEAQ (reference sequence). CDR3 length equals 15 residues. CDR3 sequence reads: CASSLLGADNSPLHF. DNA for the CDR3: TGTGCCAGCAGCTTATTGGGGGCGGATAATTCACCCCTCCACTTT.

The chain couples TRBV11-2 to TRBJ2-7, with 9 bases fitting TRBD2. The V segment lost 1 base and the J segment 4 bases; nucleotides outside the gene matches: 5. The CDR3 consists of 15 residues. The germline CDR1 and CDR2 sequences are SGHAT and FQNNGV. The CDR3 loop is CASSLGSGGEYEQYF. The CDR3 region has the DNA TGTGCCAGCAGCTTAGGTAGCGGGGGTGAATACGAGCAGTACTTC.

This chain connects TRBV5-1 to TRBJ1-4; D ambiguous. CDR3 size: 17 residues. Germline CDR1 reads SGHRS; CDR2 reads YFSETQ. Trimming cost V 2 bases and J 0 bases, with 14 bases left between them. The CDR3 bases are TGCGCCAGCAGCTTCTCAAACCCCACTGCAACTAATGAAAAACTGTTTTTT. This codes for CASSFSNPTATNEKLFF.

The V call is TRBV10-3, the J call TRBJ2-7; perhaps TRBD2 as D (5 bases). The V gene's germline CDR1 is ENHRY and CDR2 SYGVKD. This CDR3 is built from 14 residues. Trimming shortened V by 6 bases and J by 2 bases, and 14 bases separated the two germline ends. DNA of the CDR3: TGTGCCATCAGCCGAGGGAGCGAGACCTACGAGCAGTACTTC. Amino acids: CAISRGSETYEQYF.

A note on this clone: This same CDR3 is encoded by further DNA sequences in the sample. This rearrangement joins TRBV19 to TRBJ2-7; D is perhaps TRBD1 (5 bases). The germline CDR1 and CDR2 sequences are LNHDA and SQIVND (reference sequence). This CDR3 spans 15 amino acids. Trimming removed 5 bases from V and 3 bases from J, with 17 bases in between. DNA of the CDR3: TGTGCCAGTAGTCCTGGGGCCTACGCCCTCTACGAGCAGTACTTC. This gives the protein CASSPGAYALYEQYF.

The chain combines TRBV15 with TRBJ1-1, with unresolved D. V lost 3 bases and J lost 8, with 13 bases in between. Germline CDR1 reads LNHNV; CDR2 reads YYDKDF (reference sequence). The CDR3 spans 13 residues. CDR3 bases: TGTGCCACCAGCAGGATCGTGGAGTTAGAAGCTTTCTTT. It yields the protein CATSRIVELEAFF.